The text below deals with one T cell receptor (beta chain). This sample is part of a study of siplizumab effects on memory and regulatory T cells. Unmatched junction bases numbered 9, after V lost 3 bases and J lost 0 bases. The CDR3 is made up of 17 amino acids. Germline values: CDR1 ENHRY, CDR2 SYGVKD. Using immunoSEQ multiplex PCR, the repertoire was profiled, and TCRdb retains in-frame clones only, with some absent. Of around 100,000 clones listed, around 90% were seen once; the top ten hold more than 2.5%. This TCR was recovered from a human donor in good health. Some clones in this sample may be carry-over from other donors' samples. Sequences were obtained from CD4+ T cells sorted from blood. This rearrangement joins TRBV10-3 to TRBJ1-2; 8 bases are a match to TRBD1. This chain's CDR3 is CAISDVAGGVTNYGYTF. The CDR3 DNA sequence: TGTGCCATCAGTGATGTGGCAGGGGGCGTCACTAACTATGGCTACACCTTC.